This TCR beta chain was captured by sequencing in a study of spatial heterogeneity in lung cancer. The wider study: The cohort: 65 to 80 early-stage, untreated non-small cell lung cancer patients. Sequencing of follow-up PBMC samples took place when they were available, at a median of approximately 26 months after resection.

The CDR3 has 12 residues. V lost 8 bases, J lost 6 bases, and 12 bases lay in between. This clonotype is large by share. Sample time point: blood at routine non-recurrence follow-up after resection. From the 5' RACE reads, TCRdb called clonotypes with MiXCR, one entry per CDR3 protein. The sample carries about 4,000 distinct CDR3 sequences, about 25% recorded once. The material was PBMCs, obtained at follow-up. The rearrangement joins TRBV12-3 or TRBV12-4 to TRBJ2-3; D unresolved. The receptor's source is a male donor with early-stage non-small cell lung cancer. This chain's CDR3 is CASGYQTDTQYF. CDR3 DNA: TGTGCCAGCGGATACCAAACGGATACGCAGTATTTT.